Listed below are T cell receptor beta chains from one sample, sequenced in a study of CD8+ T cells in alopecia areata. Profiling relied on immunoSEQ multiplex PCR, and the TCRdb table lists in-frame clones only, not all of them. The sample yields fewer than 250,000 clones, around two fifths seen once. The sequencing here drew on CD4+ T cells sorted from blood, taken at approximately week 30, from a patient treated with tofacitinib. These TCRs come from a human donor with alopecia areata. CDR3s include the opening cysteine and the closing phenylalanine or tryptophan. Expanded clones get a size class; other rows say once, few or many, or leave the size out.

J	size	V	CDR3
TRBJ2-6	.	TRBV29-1	CSVTGTEGSGANVLTF
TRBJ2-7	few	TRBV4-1	CASSQGALLAPTPEQYF
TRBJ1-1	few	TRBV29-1	CSVGLWGLVTEAFF
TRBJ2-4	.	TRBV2	CASSGFQGIQYF
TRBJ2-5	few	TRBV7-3	CASSLIPQETQYF
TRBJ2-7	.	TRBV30	CAWSAYLGGSEQYF
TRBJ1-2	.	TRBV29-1	CSVRTGAHYGYTF
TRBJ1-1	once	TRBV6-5	CASSYKGREAFF
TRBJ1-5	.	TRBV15	CATSRDQWRGTSNQPQHF
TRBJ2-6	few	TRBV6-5	CASSYRSSGANVLTF
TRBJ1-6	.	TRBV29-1	CSLWGWKNSPLHF
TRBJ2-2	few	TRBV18	CASSRATGSNTGELFF
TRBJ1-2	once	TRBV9	CASSPRTGDTYGYTF
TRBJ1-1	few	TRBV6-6	CASSYSADPEAFF
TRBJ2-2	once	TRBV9	CASSVQIGPDTGELFF
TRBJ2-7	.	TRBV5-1	CASSVQENYEQYF
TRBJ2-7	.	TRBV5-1	CASSPSGTSGDEQYF
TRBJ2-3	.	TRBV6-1	CASSSAGGRLATQYF
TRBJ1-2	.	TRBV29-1	CSAPVGYGYTF
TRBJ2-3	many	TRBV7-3	CASSLSGSADTQYF
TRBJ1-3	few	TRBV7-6	CASSLELGTVSGNTIYF
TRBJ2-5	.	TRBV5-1	CASSTGSSAGETQYF